This T cell receptor beta chain derives from a study of technical replicates of blood from a few donors. The V gene's germline CDR1 is SGHRS and CDR2 YFSETQ. This CDR3 has 12 amino acids. Deletions cut 3 bases from V and 5 bases from J, with 8 bases between. Assay: immunoSEQ multiplex PCR; the TCRdb copy retains only in-frame clones and omits some. Among some 62,000 clones listed, around 84% were seen once. Sample: PBMCs. This TCR came from a human donor in good health. Some clones in this sample may be carry-over from other donors' samples. The genes are TRBV5-1 and TRBJ2-5; D possibly corresponds to TRBD2 (5 bases). CDR3 sequence reads: CASSWEQETQYF. The CDR3 DNA follows: TGCGCCAGCAGCTGGGAGCAGGAGACCCAGTACTTC.